This T cell receptor (beta chain) originates from a study of T cells after yellow fever vaccination. General study findings and limits: Weaker, the secondary response peaked sooner, at day 5 versus 15.

Via MiXCR, TCRdb re-called the 5' RACE reads, giving one row per CDR3 protein. The sample shows 300,000 to 350,000 distinct CDR3 sequences, 3.5% to 5% of them seen only once. This clonotype has a count of ten or more. Its antigen is currently unknown. Trimming left V 8 bases short and J 1 base short, with 11 bases between. This CDR3 region has 13 residues. Germline V gives CDR1 MNHEY, CDR2 SMNVEV (reference sequence). The sample was PBMCs, taken 15 days after the yellow fever booster vaccination. The TCR comes from a man younger than 30 who received the YFV17D yellow fever vaccine. The chain has TRBV27 and TRBJ2-5; D is unclear. Here the CDR3 reads CASRLTSQETQYF. The CDR3 nucleotides read TGTGCCAGCCGGTTAACGAGCCAAGAGACCCAGTACTTC.